The subject of this entry is one T cell receptor (beta chain). Germline CDR1 and CDR2: SGHVS and FNYEAQ. The CDR3 covers 16 residues. V lost 4 bases and J 6 bases, leaving 19 bases between the germline ends. This PCR relied on a set of 60 Vbeta primers and 13 Jbeta primers. TCRdb's table, derived via immunoSEQ multiplex PCR, lists solely in-frame clones and lacks some. This sample carries 150,000 to 200,000 clones, 80% of them seen once, and the ten largest clones take around a tenth. The sample is drawn from a study of cytomegalovirus exposure and HLA in healthy donors. The receptor was isolated from a young man in good health and CMV-seropositive. The sample was PBMCs. V and J are TRBV7-6 and TRBJ2-4; possibly TRBD1 for D (6 bases). DNA for the CDR3: TGTGCCAGCAGCTCCGTACCGACAGGAAGGGCAAACATTCAGTACTTC. This translates into CASSSVPTGRANIQYF.